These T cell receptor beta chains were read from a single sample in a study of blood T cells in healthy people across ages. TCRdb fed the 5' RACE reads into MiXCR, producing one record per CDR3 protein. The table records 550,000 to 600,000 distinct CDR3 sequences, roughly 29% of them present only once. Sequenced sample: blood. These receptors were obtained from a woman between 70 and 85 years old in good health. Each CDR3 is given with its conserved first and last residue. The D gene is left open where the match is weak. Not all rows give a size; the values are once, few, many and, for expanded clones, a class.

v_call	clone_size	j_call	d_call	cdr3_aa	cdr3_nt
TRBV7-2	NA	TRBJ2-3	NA	CASSLHRTSTDTQYF	TGTGCCAGCAGCTTACACAGGACTAGCACAGATACGCAGTATTTT
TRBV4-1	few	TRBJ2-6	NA	CASSQPGANVLTF	TGCGCCAGCAGCCAACCTGGGGCCAACGTCCTGACTTTC
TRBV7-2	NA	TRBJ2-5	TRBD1	CASSPHPTGDSAQETQYF	TGTGCCAGCAGCCCACACCCGACAGGGGACAGCGCCCAAGAGACCCAGTACTTC
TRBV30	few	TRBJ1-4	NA	CAWSIRVGSNEKLFF	TGTGCCTGGAGTATAAGAGTAGGGTCTAATGAAAAACTGTTTTTT
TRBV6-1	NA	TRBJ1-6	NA	CASSPDSLNSPLHF	TGTGCCAGCAGCCCAGACAGCCTGAATTCACCCCTCCACTTT
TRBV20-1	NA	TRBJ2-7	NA	CSARKGSLNNYEQYF	TGCAGTGCAAGGAAGGGAAGCCTTAACAACTACGAGCAGTACTTC
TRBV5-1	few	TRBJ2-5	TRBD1	CASSSGTDIRETQYF	TGCGCCAGCAGTTCCGGGACAGACATTAGAGAGACCCAGTACTTC
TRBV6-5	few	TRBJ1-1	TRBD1	CASRQGGRTEAFF	TGTGCCAGCAGGCAGGGGGGACGGACTGAAGCTTTCTTT
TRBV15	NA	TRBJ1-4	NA	CATSRGASNEKLFF	TGTGCCACCAGCCGGGGCGCGTCTAATGAAAAACTGTTTTTT
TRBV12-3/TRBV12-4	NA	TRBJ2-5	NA	CASSLELSVAQETQYF	TGTGCCAGCAGTTTAGAATTAAGTGTCGCGCAAGAGACCCAGTACTTC
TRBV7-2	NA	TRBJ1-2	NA	CASRPGHFYGYTF	TGTGCCAGCAGACCAGGGCACTTCTATGGCTACACCTTC
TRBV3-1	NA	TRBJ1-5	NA	CASSQDGREDQPQHF	TGTGCCAGCAGCCAAGACGGCAGGGAGGATCAGCCCCAGCATTTT
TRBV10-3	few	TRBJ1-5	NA	CATTGGAVNQPQHF	TGTGCCACGACCGGCGGGGCGGTTAATCAGCCCCAGCATTTT
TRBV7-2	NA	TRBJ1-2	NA	CASSLAAGQVYGYTF	TGTGCCAGCAGCTTAGCTGCCGGACAAGTCTATGGCTACACCTTC
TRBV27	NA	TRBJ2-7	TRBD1	CASRGAGQGSHEQYF	TGTGCCAGCCGGGGGGCGGGACAGGGTTCCCACGAGCAGTACTTC
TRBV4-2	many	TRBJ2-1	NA	CASSQGSSINEQFF	TGTGCCAGCAGCCAAGGATCCTCAATCAATGAGCAGTTCTTC
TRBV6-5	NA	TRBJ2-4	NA	CASSDGQAKNIQYF	TGTGCCAGCAGCGACGGACAGGCCAAAAACATTCAGTACTTC
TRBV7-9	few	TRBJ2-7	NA	CASSPGGMFAGQYF	TGTGCCAGCAGCCCGGGGGGCATGTTCGCTGGGCAGTACTTC
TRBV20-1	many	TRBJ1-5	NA	CSATRLTPGNQPQHF	TGCAGTGCAACCCGCCTGACCCCTGGCAATCAGCCCCAGCATTTT
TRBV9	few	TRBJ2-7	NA	CASSVAGPPIYF	TGTGCCAGCAGCGTCGCGGGACCCCCGATCTACTTC
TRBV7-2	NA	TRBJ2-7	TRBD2	CASSFGLSGGSTYEQYF	TGTGCCAGCAGCTTCGGACTATCGGGGGGGTCTACCTACGAGCAGTACTTC
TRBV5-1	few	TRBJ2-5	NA	CASSLASGLQETQYF	TGCGCCAGCAGCTTGGCCTCCGGGCTACAAGAGACCCAGTACTTC
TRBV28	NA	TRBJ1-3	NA	CASSLVGQSSGNTIYF	TGTGCCAGCAGTTTAGTAGGACAGAGCTCTGGAAACACCATATATTTT
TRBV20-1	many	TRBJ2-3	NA	CSASRGFGADTQYF	TGCAGTGCTAGCAGGGGATTTGGCGCAGATACGCAGTATTTT
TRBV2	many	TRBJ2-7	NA	CASRVAEVGEQYF	TGTGCCAGCAGGGTCGCGGAAGTTGGGGAGCAGTACTTC
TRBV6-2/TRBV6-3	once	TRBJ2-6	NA	CASSYDPGSSVGANVLTF	TGTGCCAGCAGTTACGACCCAGGGAGCTCTGTGGGGGCCAACGTCCTGACTTTC
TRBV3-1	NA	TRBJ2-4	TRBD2	CASSQVSSGGLAKNIQYF	TGTGCCAGCAGCCAAGTGAGTAGCGGGGGACTAGCCAAAAACATTCAGTACTTC
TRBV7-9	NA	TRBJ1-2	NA	CASSFIAGAEAMAGYTF	TGTGCCAGCAGCTTTATTGCAGGGGCGGAGGCTATGGCTGGCTACACCTTC
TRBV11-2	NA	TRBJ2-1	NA	CASSIRNSISYNEQFF	TGTGCCAGCAGCATTCGGAATTCCATCTCCTACAATGAGCAGTTCTTC
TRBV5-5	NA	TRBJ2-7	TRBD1	CASSWKGQGSEQYF	TGTGCCAGCAGCTGGAAGGGACAGGGAAGCGAGCAGTACTTC
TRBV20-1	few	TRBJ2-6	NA	CSAGLPGANVLTF	TGCAGTGCTGGACTCCCTGGGGCCAACGTCCTGACTTTC